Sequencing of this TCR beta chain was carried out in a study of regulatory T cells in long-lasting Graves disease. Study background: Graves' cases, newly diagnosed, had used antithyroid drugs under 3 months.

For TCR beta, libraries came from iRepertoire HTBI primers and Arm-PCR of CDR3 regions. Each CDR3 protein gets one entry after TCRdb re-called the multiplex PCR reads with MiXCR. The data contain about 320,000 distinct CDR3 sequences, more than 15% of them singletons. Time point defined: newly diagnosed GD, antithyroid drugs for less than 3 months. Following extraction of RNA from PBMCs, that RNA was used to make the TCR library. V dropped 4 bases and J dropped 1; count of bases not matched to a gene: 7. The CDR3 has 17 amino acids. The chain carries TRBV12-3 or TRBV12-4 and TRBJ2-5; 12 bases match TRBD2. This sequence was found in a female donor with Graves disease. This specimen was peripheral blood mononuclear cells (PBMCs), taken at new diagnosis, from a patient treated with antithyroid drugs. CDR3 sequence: CASSSSLAGGPQETQYF. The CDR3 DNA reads TGTGCCAGCAGTTCTTCACTAGCGGGAGGCCCCCAAGAGACCCAGTACTTC.